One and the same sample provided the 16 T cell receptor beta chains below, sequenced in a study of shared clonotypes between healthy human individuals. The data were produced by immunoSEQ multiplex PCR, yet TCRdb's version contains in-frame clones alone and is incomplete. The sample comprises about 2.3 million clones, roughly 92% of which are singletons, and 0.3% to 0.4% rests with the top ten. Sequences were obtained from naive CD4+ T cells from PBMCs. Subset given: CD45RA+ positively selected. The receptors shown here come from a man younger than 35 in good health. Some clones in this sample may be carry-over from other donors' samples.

The DNA for the CDR3 is TGTGCCAGCAGTGTAAAACCCCCTAGCGGGAGTAGCGAGCAGTTCTTC. It translates to CASSVKPPSGSSEQFF. The chain combines TRBV6-1 with TRBJ2-1, with 10 bases identical to TRBD2. The trim removed 4 bases at V and 10 bases at J, leaving 13 bases unmatched. Germline CDR1 MNHNS, CDR2 SASEGT. This CDR3 is 16 amino acids long.

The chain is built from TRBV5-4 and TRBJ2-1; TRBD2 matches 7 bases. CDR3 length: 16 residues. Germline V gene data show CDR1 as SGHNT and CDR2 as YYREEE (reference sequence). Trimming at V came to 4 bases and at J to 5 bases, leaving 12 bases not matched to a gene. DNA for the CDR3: TGTGCCAGCAGCACCGCACCCGGGAGGACGGACAATGAGCAGTTCTTC. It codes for CASSTAPGRTDNEQFF.

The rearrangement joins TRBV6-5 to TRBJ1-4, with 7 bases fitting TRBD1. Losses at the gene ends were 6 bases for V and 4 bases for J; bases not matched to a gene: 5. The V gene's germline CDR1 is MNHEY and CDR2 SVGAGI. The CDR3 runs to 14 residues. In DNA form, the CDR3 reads TGTGCCAGCAGGGGGACAGCCCATAATGAAAAACTGTTTTTT. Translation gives CASRGTAHNEKLFF.

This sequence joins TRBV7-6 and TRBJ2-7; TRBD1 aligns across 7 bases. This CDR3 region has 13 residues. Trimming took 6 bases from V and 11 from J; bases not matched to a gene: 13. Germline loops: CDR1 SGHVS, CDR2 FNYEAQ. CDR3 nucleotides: TGTGCCAGCAGACCCTTCCCGGGACAGATAGAGTACTTC. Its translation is CASRPFPGQIEYF.

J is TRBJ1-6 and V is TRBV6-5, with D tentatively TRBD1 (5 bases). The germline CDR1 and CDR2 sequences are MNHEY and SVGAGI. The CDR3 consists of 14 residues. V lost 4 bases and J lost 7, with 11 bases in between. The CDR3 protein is CASSWGYRNSPLHF. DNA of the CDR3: TGTGCCAGCAGTTGGGGGTATCGGAATTCACCCCTCCACTTT.

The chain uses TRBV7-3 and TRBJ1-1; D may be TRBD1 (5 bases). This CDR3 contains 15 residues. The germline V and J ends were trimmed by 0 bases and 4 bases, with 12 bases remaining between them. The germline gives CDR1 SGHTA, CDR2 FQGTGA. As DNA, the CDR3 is TGTGCCAGCAGCTTAACAGGGGCTGGTGGCACTGAAGCTTTCTTT. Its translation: CASSLTGAGGTEAFF.

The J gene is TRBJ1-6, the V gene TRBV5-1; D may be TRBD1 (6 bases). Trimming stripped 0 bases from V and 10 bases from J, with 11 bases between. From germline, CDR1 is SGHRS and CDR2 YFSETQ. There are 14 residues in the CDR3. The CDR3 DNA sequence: TGCGCCAGCAGCTTGGAGGGGGTAAGGTCACCCCTCCACTTT. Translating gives CASSLEGVRSPLHF. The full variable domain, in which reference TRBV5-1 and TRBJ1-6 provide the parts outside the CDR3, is KAGVTQTPRYLIKTRGQQVTLSCSPISGHRSVSWYQQTPGQGLQFLFEYFSETQRNKGNFPGRFSGRQFSNSRSEMNVSTLELGDSALYLCASSLEGVRSPLHFGNGTRLTVT.

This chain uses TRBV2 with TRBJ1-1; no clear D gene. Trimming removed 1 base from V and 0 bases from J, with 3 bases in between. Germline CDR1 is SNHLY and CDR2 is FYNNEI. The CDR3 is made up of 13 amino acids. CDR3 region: CASSEVVNTEAFF. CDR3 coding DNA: TGTGCCAGCAGTGAAGTGGTGAACACTGAAGCTTTCTTT.

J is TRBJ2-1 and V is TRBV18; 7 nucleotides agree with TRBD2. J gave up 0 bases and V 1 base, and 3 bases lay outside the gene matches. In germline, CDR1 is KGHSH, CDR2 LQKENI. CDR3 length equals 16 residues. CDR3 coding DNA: TGTGCCAGCTCACCACAAAGACTAGCCTCCTACAATGAGCAGTTCTTC. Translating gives CASSPQRLASYNEQFF.

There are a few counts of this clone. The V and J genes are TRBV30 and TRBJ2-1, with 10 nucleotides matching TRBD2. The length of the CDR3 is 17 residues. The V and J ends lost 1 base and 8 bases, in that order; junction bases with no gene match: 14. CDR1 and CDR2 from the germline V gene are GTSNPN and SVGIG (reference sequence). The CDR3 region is CAWSGRLAGALGDEQFF. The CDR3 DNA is TGTGCCTGGAGTGGGAGGCTAGCGGGAGCGTTGGGCGATGAGCAGTTCTTC. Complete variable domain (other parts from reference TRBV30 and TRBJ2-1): SQTIHQWPATLVQPVGSPLSLECTVEGTSNPNLYWYRQAAGRGLQLLFYSVGIGQISSEVPQNLSASRPQDRQFILSSKKLLLSDSGFYLCAWSGRLAGALGDEQFFGPGTRLTVL.

CDR3 sequence: CASSPRSGNTDTQYF. In DNA, the CDR3 is TGCGCCAGCAGCCCACGGAGCGGGAACACAGATACGCAGTATTTT. The rearrangement links TRBV5-1 to TRBJ2-3, with 7 bases that match TRBD2. The CDR3 runs to 15 residues. Germline V CDR1 and CDR2: SGHRS, YFSETQ. Trimming cost V 4 bases and J 2 bases; bases outside gene matches: 7.

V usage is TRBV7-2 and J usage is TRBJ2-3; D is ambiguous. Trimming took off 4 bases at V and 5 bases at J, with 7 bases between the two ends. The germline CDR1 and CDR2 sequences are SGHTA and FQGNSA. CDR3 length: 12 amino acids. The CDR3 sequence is CASSWIGDTQYF. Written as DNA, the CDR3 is TGTGCCAGCAGCTGGATAGGAGATACGCAGTATTTT.

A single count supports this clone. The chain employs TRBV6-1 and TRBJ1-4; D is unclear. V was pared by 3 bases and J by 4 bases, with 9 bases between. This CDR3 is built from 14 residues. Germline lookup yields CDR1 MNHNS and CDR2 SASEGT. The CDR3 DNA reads TGTGCCAGCAGTGAGGGCAGACTTAATGAAAAACTGTTTTTT. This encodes CASSEGRLNEKLFF.

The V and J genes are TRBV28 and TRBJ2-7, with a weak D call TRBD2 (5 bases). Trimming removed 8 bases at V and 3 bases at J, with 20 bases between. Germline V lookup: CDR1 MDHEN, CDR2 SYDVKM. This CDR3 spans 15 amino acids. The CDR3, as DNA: TGTGCCAGCTTTACACATGCGGGTAAGCACTACGAGCAGTACTTC. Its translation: CASFTHAGKHYEQYF.

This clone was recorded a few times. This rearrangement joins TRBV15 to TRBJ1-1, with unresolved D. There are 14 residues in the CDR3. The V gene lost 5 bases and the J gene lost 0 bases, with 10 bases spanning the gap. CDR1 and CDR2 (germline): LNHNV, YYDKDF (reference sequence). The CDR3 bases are TGTGCCACCAGCCCTACTAGAATGAACACTGAAGCTTTCTTT. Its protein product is CATSPTRMNTEAFF.

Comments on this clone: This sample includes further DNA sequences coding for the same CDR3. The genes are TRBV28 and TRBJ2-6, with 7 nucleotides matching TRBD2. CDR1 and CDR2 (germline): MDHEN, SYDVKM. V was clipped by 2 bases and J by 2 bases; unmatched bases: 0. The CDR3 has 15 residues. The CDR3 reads CASSLGGAGANVLTF. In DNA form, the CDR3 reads TGTGCCAGCAGTTTAGGGGGGGCTGGGGCCAACGTCCTGACTTTC.